These T cell receptor beta chains were read from a single sample in a study of shared clonotypes between healthy human individuals. Clones were sequenced by immunoSEQ multiplex PCR, and TCRdb holds only the in-frame ones, with some missing. The table shows some 630,000 clones, with around 72% occurring only once. The sequencing sample was made of memory CD4+ T cells sorted from blood. The receptors stem from a woman aged 30 to 39 in good health. Each CDR3 is given with its conserved first and last residue. Fields, in order: clone size, D gene, V gene, J gene, CDR3 protein, CDR3 DNA. The D gene is left open where the match is weak. Some rows have no size entry. The others give once, few or many, or a class for an expanded clone.

once,.,TRBV6-5,TRBJ2-7,CASSYSGNHLGEQYF,TGTGCCAGCAGTTACTCGGGGAATCACTTAGGCGAGCAGTACTTC
few,.,TRBV9,TRBJ1-3,CASSPNVGSLSGNTIYF,TGTGCCAGCAGTCCAAACGTCGGCAGTCTCTCTGGAAACACCATATATTTT
.,.,TRBV6-1,TRBJ2-4,CASRPQELAKNIQYF,TGTGCCAGCAGACCACAGGAGCTAGCCAAAAACATTCAGTACTTC
.,.,TRBV7-9,TRBJ2-7,CASSPTDNEQYF,TGTGCCAGCAGCCCAACCGATAACGAGCAGTACTTC
.,.,TRBV5-1,TRBJ2-5,CASSLGRGETQYF,TGCGCCAGCAGCTTGGGAAGGGGGGAGACCCAGTACTTC
.,.,TRBV6-6,TRBJ1-3,CASSTQGHLYNTIYF,TGTGCCAGCAGTACCCAGGGACACCTCTACAACACCATATATTTT
.,TRBD1,TRBV13,TRBJ2-5,CASSHDRGGGETQYF,TGTGCCAGCAGCCACGACAGGGGTGGTGGAGAGACCCAGTACTTC
.,TRBD2,TRBV13,TRBJ2-7,CASRRGGGPYEQYF,TGTGCCAGCAGGCGGGGCGGGGGTCCCTACGAGCAGTACTTC
.,.,TRBV5-1,TRBJ2-1,CASSLDGGSSYNEQFF,TGCGCCAGCAGCTTGGATGGGGGGAGCTCCTACAATGAGCAGTTCTTC
.,TRBD1,TRBV6-5,TRBJ2-3,CASSYATGPGDTQYF,TGTGCCAGCAGTTACGCGACAGGGCCTGGGGATACGCAGTATTTT
few,TRBD1,TRBV13,TRBJ2-2,CASSQGTGGELFF,TGTGCCAGCAGCCAAGGGACAGGCGGGGAGCTGTTTTTT
many,TRBD2,TRBV7-8,TRBJ2-1,CASSLSGSLAAPANEQFF,TGTGCCAGCAGCTTATCGGGTAGTCTAGCGGCCCCGGCGAATGAGCAGTTCTTC